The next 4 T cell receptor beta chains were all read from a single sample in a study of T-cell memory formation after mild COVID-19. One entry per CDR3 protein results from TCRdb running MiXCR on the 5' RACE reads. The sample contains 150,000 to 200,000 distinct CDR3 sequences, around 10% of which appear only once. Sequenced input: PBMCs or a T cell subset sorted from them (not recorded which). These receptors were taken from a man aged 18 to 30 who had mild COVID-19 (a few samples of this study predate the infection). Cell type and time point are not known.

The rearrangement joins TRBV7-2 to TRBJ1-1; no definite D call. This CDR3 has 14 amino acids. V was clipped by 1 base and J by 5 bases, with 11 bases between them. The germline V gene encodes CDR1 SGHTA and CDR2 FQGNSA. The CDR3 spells CASSLDPQATEAFF. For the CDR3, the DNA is TGTGCCAGCAGCTTAGATCCGCAGGCTACTGAAGCTTTCTTT.

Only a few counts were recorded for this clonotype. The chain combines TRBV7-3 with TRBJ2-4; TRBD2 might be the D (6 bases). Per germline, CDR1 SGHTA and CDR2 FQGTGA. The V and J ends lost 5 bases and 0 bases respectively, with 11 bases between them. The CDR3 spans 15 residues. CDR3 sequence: CASSPGGSAKNIQYF. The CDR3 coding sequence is TGTGCCAGCAGCCCAGGAGGGTCAGCCAAAAACATTCAGTACTTC.

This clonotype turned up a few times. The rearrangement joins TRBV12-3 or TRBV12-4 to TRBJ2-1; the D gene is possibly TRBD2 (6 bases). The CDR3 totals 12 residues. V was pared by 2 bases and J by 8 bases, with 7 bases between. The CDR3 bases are TGTGCCAGCAGTTTAAGCGGGTATGAGCAGTTCTTC. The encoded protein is CASSLSGYEQFF.

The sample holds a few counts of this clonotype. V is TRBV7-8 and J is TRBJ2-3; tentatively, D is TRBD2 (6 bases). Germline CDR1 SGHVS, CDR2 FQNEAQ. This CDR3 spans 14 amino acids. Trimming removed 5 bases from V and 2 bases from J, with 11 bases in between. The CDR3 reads CASSLIAATDTQYF. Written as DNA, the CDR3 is TGTGCCAGCAGCCTCATAGCGGCCACAGATACGCAGTATTTT.